This T cell receptor beta chain was identified in a study of blood T cell repertoires in COVID-19 (dated by TCRdb to 2020 to 2021). Background on the whole study: The collaborator samples originated in the United States, Italy and Spain and spanned the acute and convalescent phases of COVID-19. The dataset comprised deeply sampled blood TCRbeta repertoires from subjects exposed to, actively infected with, or recovered from COVID-19. The samples were drawn from two sources: the first 160 participants of the ongoing ImmuneRACE study, and 950 to 1,500 subjects contributed by 6 global collaborators. The repertoires were released in a freely available public database meant as a resource for research on the immune response to SARS-CoV-2. Where available, HLA class I and class II types were obtained from metadata supplied by the sample provider rather than from assay-based typing. The prospective study material was composed of cDNA or gDNA derived from T cells, B-cell-depleted T cells, or PBMCs. A de-identified subject ID, COVID-19 status, age in years and sex were almost always included in the sample metadata.

Study-wide findings and limitations: How much clinical and demographic metadata was included differed by source and by participant, and the metadata was provided uncurated.

Of note for this clone: Its cognate antigen has yet to be identified. No much larger clone exists at a distance of one base, and base qualities are not known.

CDR1 and CDR2 are read off the germline V gene as SGHTA and FQGNSA. V was cut back by 0 bases and J by 4 bases, leaving a gap of 15 bases between them. From the cysteine through the phenylalanine, the CDR3 covers 16 amino acids. The sequence is cut down to CDR3 DNA, 48 bases in frame from base 1. TCRbeta CDR3 regions were amplified from genomic DNA using the immunoSEQ Assay, a bias-controlled multiplex PCR. In the source study's methods: The number of nucleated cells in each sample was estimated from the amplification of reference gene primers within the assay. To quantify the absolute abundance of each unique TCRbeta CDR3 rearrangement, sequence reads were collapsed and filtered. For each sample, productive Simpson clonality was calculated as the square root of Simpson's diversity index over productive rearrangements. Held by TCRdb, this immuneACCESS table contains in-frame sequences only and omits some clones. Under half of the omission traces to an unresolved V gene where checked; the cause of the rest is unknown. The D gene and trimming were derived from the DNA, and the V and J assignments and clone size from that table. Counted in this sample were about 300,000 clones; about 81% of them appeared once. Over 1.1% of the sample is in the top ten clones.

In Seattle, one collaborating source enrolled patients while the infection was active and tracked those patients longitudinally over the course of disease. Each collaborating institution followed its own protocols to collect whole blood in K2EDTA tubes. For TCRbeta analysis, collaborator samples were shipped as frozen whole blood, as isolated PBMCs, or as DNA extracted from either sample type. Material for sequencing was peripheral blood. This TCR was recovered from a human donor with COVID-19, enrolled during active disease. The donor label of this sample is uncertain. The chain was built from TRBV7-2 and TRBJ1-2, with TRBD1 as a weak D call on 5 bases. The DNA sequence is TGTGCCAGCAGCTTAGCGTCTGGCCCCACAGGCTATGGCTACACCTTC. It translates as CASSLASGPTGYGYTF. Reference TRBV7-2 and TRBJ1-2 genes cover what lies past the CDR3, so the full variable domain is GAGVSQSPSNKVTEKGKDVELRCDPISGHTALYWYRQSLGQGLEFLIYFQGNSAPDKSGLPSDRFSAERTGGSVSTLTIQRTQQEDSAVYLCASSLASGPTGYGYTFGSGTRLTVV.